Sequencing of this TCR beta chain was carried out in a study of OX40 agonist ivuxolimab in advanced cancers. Measured with immunoSEQ multiplex PCR; TCRdb has only the in-frame clones, and not every one. The table has about 94,000 clones, around 86% seen once; the top ten hold about 0.3%. This CDR3 comprises 15 residues. V lost 5 bases and J 5 bases, leaving 16 bases between the germline ends. Germline V CDR1 and CDR2: SEHNR, FQNEAQ (reference sequence). The sequence was collected from an adult with an advanced solid tumor such as melanoma, head and neck, liver or kidney cancer. This sequence joins TRBV7-9 and TRBJ1-5; a weak D match, TRBD1 (5 bases). The sample was CD4+ or CD8+ T cells sorted from blood, taken in a trial of the OX40 agonist ivuxolimab. The CDR3 sequence: CASSQAGTDYQPQHF. In DNA form, the CDR3 reads TGTGCCAGCAGCCAGGCCGGGACGGATTATCAGCCCCAGCATTTT.